This T cell receptor beta chain was captured in a study of blood T cell repertoires in COVID-19. Study-level information: PBMCs, B-cell-depleted T cells, or T cells provided the cDNA or gDNA that made up the material.

Sequencing used immunoSEQ multiplex PCR; TCRdb keeps in-frame clones, though not all of them. The data contain 370,000 or so clones, about 90% of them singletons. CDR1 is SGHTA and CDR2 is FQGTGA in the germline V gene. Trimming took 6 bases from V and 2 from J, leaving 10 bases between them. This CDR3 comprises 14 residues. This TCR came from a man aged 25-45 years who had recovered from COVID-19. The sample consisted of PBMCs or T cells enriched from blood (not recorded which). V gene TRBV7-3 combines with J gene TRBJ2-2; D call uncertain. CDR3 bases: TGTGCCAGCAGTCAAGCTATCAACACCGGGGAGCTGTTTTTT. Translation gives CASSQAINTGELFF. Full variable domain (outside the CDR3, taken from reference TRBV7-3 and TRBJ2-2): GAGVSQTPSNKVTEKGKYVELRCDPISGHTALYWYRQSLGQGPEFLIYFQGTGAADDSGLPNDRFFAVRPEGSVSTLKIQRTERGDSAVYLCASSQAINTGELFFGEGSRLTVL.